These 18 T cell receptor beta chains were sequenced from one sample in a study of T cell clonotyping in hematopoietic cell transplantation. The assay was immunoSEQ multiplex PCR, and TCRdb's table has in-frame clones only and misses some. This table has approximately 4,600 clones, roughly 92% appearing once. The source material was PBMCs, sampled 180 days after allogeneic stem cell transplant. These receptors came from a male patient aged 55-69 years who had an allogeneic stem cell transplant from a related donor, so the T cells may come from the graft donor. Some clones in this sample may be carry-over from other donors' samples.

V usage is TRBV28 and J usage is TRBJ1-5; D is possibly TRBD1 (6 bases). V lost 5 bases and J lost 8, with 13 bases in between. The CDR3 sequence is 13 residues long. CDR1 and CDR2 (germline): MDHEN, SYDVKM. The CDR3 DNA reads as TGTGCCAGCAGTGGTTGGGAGGGGGAGCCCCAGCATTTT. The encoded protein is CASSGWEGEPQHF. Full variable domain (missing parts from reference TRBV28 and TRBJ1-5): DVKVTQSSRYLVKRTGEKVFLECVQDMDHENMFWYRQDPGLGLRLIYFSYDVKMKEKGDIPEGYSVSREKKERFSLILESASTNQTSMYLCASSGWEGEPQHFGDGTRLSIL.

The chain carries TRBV30 and TRBJ1-1; TRBD1 might be the D (6 bases). The germline V and J ends were trimmed by 7 bases and 7 bases, with 16 bases remaining between them. There are 12 residues in the CDR3. CDR1 and CDR2 from the germline V gene are GTSNPN and SVGIG (reference sequence). CDR3 protein: CALAGTTGEAFF. The CDR3 DNA is TGTGCCTTAGCCGGGACAACGGGTGAAGCTTTCTTT.

The rearrangement links TRBV30 to TRBJ2-7, with D perhaps TRBD2 (6 bases). Germline V gene sequence: CDR1 GTSNPN, CDR2 SVGIG (reference sequence). The V gene lost 0 bases and the J gene lost 4 bases, with 10 bases spanning the gap. The CDR3 runs 13 residues. Here the CDR3 reads CAWSVGGSYEQYF. DNA of the CDR3: TGTGCCTGGAGTGTCGGAGGGAGTTACGAGCAGTACTTC.

V and J are TRBV5-1 and TRBJ2-2; 8 nucleotides match TRBD2. The germline CDR1 and CDR2 sequences are SGHRS and YFSETQ. The CDR3 is made up of 15 amino acids. J lost 8 bases, V lost 2 bases, and 8 bases had no gene match. The CDR3 region is CASSFTSGSSGELFF. CDR3 coding DNA: TGCGCCAGCAGCTTCACTAGCGGCTCGTCGGGGGAGCTGTTTTTT.

The chain recombines TRBV18 with TRBJ2-7; D perhaps matches TRBD2 (5 bases). The CDR3 is made up of 15 amino acids. Trimming shortened V by 2 bases and J by 3 bases, and 14 bases separated the two germline ends. Germline assignment: CDR1 KGHSH and CDR2 LQKENI. Here the CDR3 DNA reads TGTGCCAGCTCACCATTACGGGATGAACACTACGAGCAGTACTTC. It codes for CASSPLRDEHYEQYF.

As concerns this clone: The germline gene is not matched at one end of the junction; a read error may be the cause. The chain uses TRBV30 and TRBJ2-7, with 11 bases identical to TRBD1. The germline V gene encodes CDR1 GTSNPN and CDR2 SVGIG (reference sequence). The CDR3 totals 14 residues. The CDR3 DNA sequence: TGTGCCTGGAGCCGGACAGGGGGCGCCACTCGGATGGACTTC. It specifies CAWSRTGGATRMDF.

V and J are TRBV2 and TRBJ2-7; D is possibly TRBD1 (6 bases). CDR3 length: 12 amino acids. With 10 bases removed from V and 2 bases from J, the gap between germline ends came to 12 bases. Germline CDR1 SNHLY, CDR2 FYNNEI. This CDR3 reads CATGQNPYEQYF. Here the CDR3 DNA reads TGTGCCACCGGACAGAATCCCTACGAGCAGTACTTC.

The count of this clone is one. The chain carries TRBV4-3 and TRBJ2-7; weak D call: TRBD1 (6 bases). Trimming took 0 bases from V and 2 from J, leaving 14 bases between them. The germline gives CDR1 LGHNA, CDR2 YSLEER. CDR3 size: 16 residues. For the CDR3, the DNA is TGCGCCAGCAGCCAAGAGGGGGCAGGGAGCCCCTACGAGCAGTACTTC. This codes for CASSQEGAGSPYEQYF.

V gene TRBV14 combines with J gene TRBJ1-2; no reliable D call. The CDR3 contains 12 residues. V was clipped by 4 bases and J by 4 bases, with 7 bases between them. Looked up from germline, CDR1 is SGHDN and CDR2 is FVKESK. The CDR3 sequence is CASSPSSYGYTF. The CDR3 region has the DNA TGTGCCAGCAGCCCAAGCTCCTATGGCTACACCTTC.

V usage is TRBV4-1 and J usage is TRBJ2-3, with 7 bases aligning to TRBD1. V shed 1 base, J shed 2 bases, and the junction held 6 bases outside the gene matches. In germline, CDR1 is MGHRA, CDR2 YSYEKL. This CDR3 contains 16 residues. This CDR3 is CASSQADRSFTDTQYF. The CDR3 nucleotides are TGCGCCAGCAGCCAAGCGGACAGGTCTTTCACAGATACGCAGTATTTT.

This chain connects TRBV9 to TRBJ2-7; tentatively, D is TRBD1 (5 bases). V lost 0 bases and J 0 bases, leaving 13 bases between the germline ends. The length of the CDR3 is 16 residues. Germline-derived CDR1 and CDR2 are SGDLS and YYNGEE. The CDR3 is CASSVESDRTSYEQYF. For the CDR3, the DNA is TGTGCCAGCAGCGTAGAGTCCGACAGAACCTCCTACGAGCAGTACTTC.

The chain is built from TRBV7-2 and TRBJ2-3; D perhaps matches TRBD2 (6 bases). This CDR3 region has 14 residues. Trimming shortened V by 5 bases and J by 4 bases, and 13 bases separated the two germline ends. The germline V gene encodes CDR1 SGHTA and CDR2 FQGNSA. CDR3 in amino acids: CASSRRPGADTQYF. The CDR3 nucleotides are TGTGCCAGCAGCCGCCGCCCGGGAGCAGATACGCAGTATTTT.

The chain links TRBV11-2 to TRBJ1-1, with D unresolved. V gave up 3 bases and J gave up 6 bases, with 8 bases separating them. The CDR3 has 12 amino acids. Germline CDR1 and CDR2: SGHAT and FQNNGV. The DNA for the CDR3 is TGTGCCAGCAGCTTCGGCCTGTCTGAAGCTTTCTTT. Its protein product is CASSFGLSEAFF.

V and J are TRBV29-1 and TRBJ1-2, with a tentative D call TRBD1 (5 bases). V lost 3 bases to trimming and J lost 4 bases, with 15 bases between them. Germline CDR1 reads SQVTM; CDR2 reads ANQGSEA. This CDR3 has 14 amino acids. CDR3 amino acids: CSVDGGTAGYGYTF. CDR3 DNA: TGCAGCGTTGACGGGGGTACCGCCGGCTATGGCTACACCTTC.

V and J are TRBV4-1 and TRBJ2-7; D possibly uses TRBD1 or TRBD2 (5 bases each). CDR3 length: 15 residues. Per germline, CDR1 MGHRA and CDR2 YSYEKL. V lost 0 bases, J lost 4 bases, and 13 bases lay in between. CDR3 protein: CASSQDFMGDYEQYF. In DNA form, the CDR3 reads TGCGCCAGCAGCCAAGATTTCATGGGGGATTACGAGCAGTACTTC.

The chain couples TRBV4-3 to TRBJ2-7, with D perhaps TRBD1 or TRBD2 (5 bases each). V gave up 0 bases and J gave up 0 bases, with 9 bases separating them. Germline loops: CDR1 LGHNA, CDR2 YSLEER. The CDR3 loop spans 15 amino acids. CDR3 protein: CASSQDSGASYEQYF. DNA for the CDR3: TGCGCCAGCAGCCAAGATTCCGGGGCCTCCTACGAGCAGTACTTC.

This clone appeared a single time. The gene calls are TRBV28 and TRBJ1-6; D gene unclear. The length of the CDR3 is 12 residues. V lost 8 bases to trimming and J lost 5 bases, with 7 bases between them. Germline V gene data show CDR1 as MDHEN and CDR2 as SYDVKM. As DNA, the CDR3 is TGTGCCAGCCAGGCGAATAATTCACCCCTCCACTTT. This sequence encodes CASQANNSPLHF.

The gene calls are TRBV4-3 and TRBJ1-2; the match to TRBD1 covers 9 bases. J was trimmed by 3 bases and V by 5 bases; bases with no gene match: 4. The CDR3 sequence is 14 residues long. Germline lookup yields CDR1 LGHNA and CDR2 YSLEER. In DNA form, the CDR3 reads TGCGCCAGCAGCGCGGGACAGGGTGACTATGGCTACACCTTC. Translating it yields CASSAGQGDYGYTF.